Below are 29 T cell receptor beta chains sequenced from a single sample in a study of T cell repertoires in cytomegalovirus infection. Their target antigens are unknown. TCRdb re-called the reads with MiXCR, one entry per CDR3 protein. The sample consists of roughly 990,000 distinct CDR3 sequences, around 29% of them appearing once. The sequences come from cultured CD8+ T cells from PBMCs, collected from culture after CMV antigen stimulation. These receptors came from a human donor in good health (CMV status not recorded). Some clones in this sample may be carry-over from other donors' samples.

This clonotype was detected many times. The chain recombines TRBV11-2 with TRBJ2-3; 10 positions match TRBD2. This CDR3 has 16 residues. Germline V lookup: CDR1 SGHAT, CDR2 FQNNGV. The J segment lost 2 bases and the V segment lost 1 base, leaving 3 bases of the junction unmatched. The CDR3 coding sequence is TGTGCCAGCAGCTTAGTAGCGGGGGGTCTCACAGATACGCAGTATTTT. This codes for CASSLVAGGLTDTQYF.

V is TRBV11-2 and J is TRBJ2-7; perhaps TRBD1 as D (7 bases). Germline CDR1 is SGHAT and CDR2 is FQNNGV. Trimming took off 0 bases at V and 2 bases at J, with 23 bases between the two ends. This CDR3 has 19 amino acids. The CDR3 bases are TGTGCCAGCAGCTTAGATGTTTGGTCCGGGAGTCAGGGGGCCTACGAGCAGTACTTC. Translated, it gives CASSLDVWSGSQGAYEQYF.

The V gene is TRBV19, the J gene TRBJ2-1, with unresolved D. Per germline, CDR1 LNHDA and CDR2 SQIVND (reference sequence). Deletions cut 3 bases from V and 0 bases from J, with 12 bases between. The CDR3 spans 16 residues. CDR3 coding DNA: TGTGCCAGTAGTATTGACCTGAGAAGCTCCTACAATGAGCAGTTCTTC. It specifies CASSIDLRSSYNEQFF.

J is TRBJ1-4 and V is TRBV6-1, with D uncertain. The CDR3 is 15 amino acids. V dropped 3 bases and J dropped 0 bases, with 8 bases sitting between them. Germline values: CDR1 MNHNS, CDR2 SASEGT. The CDR3 loop reads CASSDFWTTNEKLFF. Written as DNA, the CDR3 is TGTGCCAGCAGTGACTTTTGGACAACTAATGAAAAACTGTTTTTT.

This clonotype turned up a few times. The V call is TRBV14, the J call TRBJ1-1; maybe TRBD1 (6 bases). V lost 4 bases and J 8 bases, leaving 14 bases between the germline ends. The CDR3 spans 13 residues. CDR1 is SGHDN and CDR2 is FVKESK in the germline V gene. CDR3 DNA sequence: TGTGCCAGCAGCCCAGGAGGGGGAAGAGAAGCTTTCTTT. It translates to CASSPGGGREAFF. The entire variable domain, with the rest obtained from reference TRBV14 and TRBJ1-1, is as follows: EAGVTQFPSHSVIEKGQTVTLRCDPISGHDNLYWYRRVMGKEIKFLLHFVKESKQDESGMPNNRFLAERTGGTYSTLKVQPAELEDSGVYFCASSPGGGREAFFGQGTRLTVV.

The chain couples TRBV6-5 to TRBJ2-1, with 13 bases matching TRBD2. Looked up from germline, CDR1 is MNHEY and CDR2 is SVGAGI. The CDR3 loop spans 15 amino acids. After removal of 6 bases from V and 10 bases from J, the junction contained 9 bases not matched to a gene. The CDR3 sequence is CASRQTSGGALEQFF. In DNA, the CDR3 is TGTGCCAGCAGACAAACTAGCGGGGGGGCCTTAGAGCAGTTCTTC.

This clonotype was seen only a few times. The CDR3 coding sequence is TGTGCCATCAGTGAATCCCCCTACTACGAGCAGTACGTC. This gives the protein CAISESPYYEQYV. V is TRBV10-3 and J is TRBJ2-7, with unresolved D. The CDR3 is made up of 13 amino acids. V was pared by 3 bases and J by 3 bases, with 9 bases between. Looked up from germline, CDR1 is ENHRY and CDR2 is SYGVKD.

As regards this clonotype: This may arise from a read error, as a much more abundant clone is one base away. This sequence joins TRBV7-6 and TRBJ2-1; no clear D gene. Germline loops: CDR1 SGHVS, CDR2 FNYEAQ. The CDR3 runs to 14 residues. CDR3: CVSSRSVAPNEQFF. CDR3 in DNA: TGTGTCAGCAGCCGAAGCGTAGCCCCCAATGAGCAGTTCTTC.

The CDR3 sequence: CASSLIWGGSGANVLTF. In DNA form, the CDR3 reads TGTGCCAGCAGCTTGATCTGGGGGGGCTCTGGGGCCAACGTCCTGACTTTC. The V gene is TRBV5-8, the J gene TRBJ2-6; 7 bases align to TRBD2. The CDR3 covers 17 residues. Trimming at V came to 1 base and at J to 0 bases, leaving 4 bases not matched to a gene. Germline CDR1 is SGHTS and CDR2 is YDEGEE.

This chain joins TRBV4-1 and TRBJ2-3; no clear D gene. CDR3 length: 16 amino acids. Germline V gene data show CDR1 as MGHRA and CDR2 as YSYEKL. V shed 3 bases and J shed 2 bases, with 15 bases lying between them. The CDR3 protein is CASSHPGSSSTDTQYF. The CDR3 DNA is TGCGCCAGCAGCCACCCGGGCTCGTCCTCCACAGATACGCAGTATTTT.

V gene TRBV7-8 combines with J gene TRBJ2-1, with a weak D call TRBD2 (6 bases). Germline lookup yields CDR1 SGHVS and CDR2 FQNEAQ. The length of the CDR3 is 15 residues. V was pared by 5 bases and J by 4 bases, with 15 bases between. CDR3 sequence: CASSPSVGTYNEQFF. The CDR3 region has the DNA TGTGCCAGCAGCCCTAGCGTCGGAACGTACAATGAGCAGTTCTTC.

The chain joins TRBV10-1 to TRBJ1-2, with a weak D call TRBD1 (6 bases). There are 14 residues in the CDR3. With 4 bases removed from V and 2 bases from J, the gap between germline ends came to 11 bases. Germline loops: CDR1 WNHNN, CDR2 SYGVQD (reference sequence). The CDR3 nucleotides read TGCGCCAGCAGTGCATCCGGGACAAACTATGGCTACACCTTC. This gives the protein CASSASGTNYGYTF.

This clonotype showed up just a few times. The chain links TRBV7-3 to TRBJ2-2; 9 nucleotides line up with TRBD1. V lost 0 bases to trimming and J lost 7 bases; unmatched junction nucleotides: 9. CDR3 length: 17 amino acids. Germline V gene sequence: CDR1 SGHTA, CDR2 FQGTGA. CDR3 nucleotides: TGTGCCAGCAGCTTAACGCTGTGGACAGGGGTAGGCGGGGAGCTGTTTTTT. Its translation is CASSLTLWTGVGGELFF.

Comments on this clonotype: An end of the junction differs from the germline gene, which may be a read error. The chain carries TRBV12-3 or TRBV12-4 and TRBJ1-2, with TRBD1 matching 7 bases. The CDR3 extends over 12 amino acids. The CDR3 region is CASTIGGHGYAF. The CDR3 bases are TGTGCCAGCACTATAGGGGGCCATGGCTACGCCTTC.

The V and J genes are TRBV10-3 and TRBJ2-1, with 9 bases that match TRBD2. Germline V gene lookup returns CDR1 ENHRY and CDR2 SYGVKD. V was clipped by 7 bases and J by 9 bases; unmatched bases: 4. The CDR3 spans 12 residues. The CDR3 here is CAITASGVEQFF. In nucleotides, the CDR3 is TGTGCCATCACGGCTAGCGGGGTTGAGCAGTTCTTC.

This clonotype was seen more than once but under ten times. This chain uses TRBV19 with TRBJ1-1; tentative D call: TRBD1 (6 bases). The CDR3 consists of 11 residues. V lost 10 bases and J 8 bases, leaving 14 bases between the germline ends. Germline CDR1 is LNHDA and CDR2 is SQIVND (reference sequence). CDR3 sequence (DNA): TGTGCCACCGGGGGCCGGGGGGAAGCTTTCTTT. Translation: CATGGRGEAFF.

V is TRBV3-1 and J is TRBJ1-3; possible D gene TRBD1, 5 bases. Germline V gene sequence: CDR1 LGHDT, CDR2 YNNKEL (reference sequence). V was trimmed by 4 bases and J by 9 bases, leaving 19 bases between them. This CDR3 has 15 amino acids. CDR3 sequence: CASSPGWMVGTTIYF. Written as DNA, the CDR3 is TGTGCCAGCAGCCCTGGTTGGATGGTGGGGACCACCATATATTTT.

The chain is built from TRBV5-4 and TRBJ1-2, with D possibly being TRBD1 (6 bases). Trimming stripped 0 bases from V and 4 bases from J, with 19 bases between. The germline gives CDR1 SGHNT, CDR2 YYREEE (reference sequence). The CDR3 spans 17 residues. The CDR3 DNA sequence: TGTGCCAGCAGCTTGGCCCGGACACAGGGAGGTCTCTATGGCTACACCTTC. Protein sequence: CASSLARTQGGLYGYTF.

This clonotype was seen ten or more times. The V and J genes are TRBV7-8 and TRBJ1-5, with a possible D match to TRBD1 (5 bases). Germline CDR1 SGHVS, CDR2 FQNEAQ. The CDR3 length is 13 residues. The V end was cut by 4 bases, the J end by 7 bases, with 11 bases between. CDR3 nucleotides: TGTGCCAGCAGCTCAGGGTTAAGGCAGCCCCAGCATTTT. This gives the protein CASSSGLRQPQHF.

To note about this clonotype: A much bigger clone sits one base away, suggesting this may be a read error. The chain carries TRBV4-3 and TRBJ1-6; D uncertain. This CDR3 spans 16 amino acids. Germline values: CDR1 LGHNA, CDR2 YSLEER. This CDR3 is CACSQAPSSYNSPLHF. CDR3 DNA: TGCGCCTGCAGCCAAGCTCCAAGCTCCTATAATTCACCCCTCCACTTT.

Ten or more counts support this clonotype. The chain links TRBV7-9 to TRBJ2-1, with 8 bases aligning to TRBD1. The junction had 3 bases not matched to a gene; V was cut back by 5 bases and J by 3 bases. CDR1 and CDR2 (germline): SEHNR, FQNEAQ (reference sequence). This CDR3 region has 14 residues. The CDR3 loop reads CASSRQGNYNEQFF. The CDR3 region has the DNA TGTGCCAGCAGCCGACAGGGGAACTACAATGAGCAGTTCTTC.

The J gene is TRBJ1-2, the V gene TRBV29-1; 8 bases are a match to TRBD1. CDR3 size: 13 residues. The junction had 8 bases not matched to a gene; V was cut back by 7 bases and J by 4 bases. In germline, CDR1 is SQVTM, CDR2 ANQGSEA. CDR3 protein: CSAGQGEGYGYTF. In DNA, the CDR3 is TGCAGCGCCGGACAGGGCGAGGGCTATGGCTACACCTTC.

This chain connects TRBV5-5 to TRBJ1-2, with 9 bases matching TRBD1. The germline V gene encodes CDR1 SGHKS and CDR2 YYEKEE (reference sequence). This CDR3 is 14 amino acids long. J gave up 9 bases and V 5 bases, and 11 bases lay outside the gene matches. DNA of the CDR3: TGTGCCAGCAGTCCACAGGGGGCAATTGGGAGCTACACCTTC. This sequence encodes CASSPQGAIGSYTF.

V and J are TRBV11-2 and TRBJ1-1; weak D call: TRBD1 (5 bases). The CDR3 covers 17 residues. V shed 5 bases and J shed 1 base, with 20 bases lying between them. Germline CDR1 SGHAT, CDR2 FQNNGV. The CDR3 DNA is TGTGCCAGCAGCCTATGGGATGGGGGGATTGGGAACACTGAAGCTTTCTTT. Translated: CASSLWDGGIGNTEAFF.

Note on this clonotype: A much bigger clone sits one base away, suggesting this may be a read error. V usage is TRBV12-3 or TRBV12-4 and J usage is TRBJ1-1, with a weak D call TRBD1 (6 bases). There are 14 residues in the CDR3. Trimming took off 7 bases at V and 4 bases at J, with 16 bases between the two ends. CDR3 nucleotides: TGTGCCAGCAACATTCAGGGGTTGGGCACTGAAGCTTTCTTT. Protein: CASNIQGLGTEAFF.

This chain uses TRBV2 with TRBJ1-4, with D possibly being TRBD1 (6 bases). The CDR3 is 15 residues long. Trimming took 4 bases from V and 0 from J, leaving 9 bases between them. Germline V gene lookup returns CDR1 SNHLY and CDR2 FYNNEI. CDR3 nucleotides: TGTGCCAGCAGTGGTTGGACAGCAACTAATGAAAAACTGTTTTTT. Protein: CASSGWTATNEKLFF.

The chain employs TRBV5-4 and TRBJ1-6; no clear D. CDR1 is SGHNT, CDR2 YYREEE, per germline (reference sequence). The V gene lost 1 base and the J gene lost 0 bases, with 11 bases spanning the gap. CDR3 length: 17 residues. The CDR3 DNA sequence: TGTGCCAGCAGCTTGCGGCACCTAAGCTCCTATAATTCACCCCTCCACTTT. It yields the protein CASSLRHLSSYNSPLHF.

Remarks on this clonotype: A much larger clone lies a single base off, so this may be a read error. The chain couples TRBV7-2 to TRBJ2-1; D may be TRBD2 (6 bases). Per germline, CDR1 SGHTA and CDR2 FQGNSA. V shed 4 bases and J shed 7 bases, with 14 bases lying between them. The CDR3 is 14 amino acids. CDR3 bases: TGTGCCAGCAGCTCGGGACTGGTCAGGAATGAGCAGTTCTTC. This translates into CASSSGLVRNEQFF.

CDR3 coding DNA: TGTGCCAGTAGGAGAGGACCACATGAAGCAACTAATGAAAAACTGTTTTTT. This translates into CASRRGPHEATNEKLFF. The chain combines TRBV28 with TRBJ1-4, with D uncertain. Per germline, CDR1 MDHEN and CDR2 SYDVKM. The CDR3 runs to 17 residues. Trimming stripped 9 bases from V and 0 bases from J, with 20 bases between.